This entry lists 22 T cell receptor beta chains sequenced from one sample in a study of blood T cell repertoires in COVID-19. The repertoire was sequenced with immunoSEQ multiplex PCR; TCRdb's copy has only in-frame clones and lacks some. The sample shows roughly 230,000 clones, roughly four fifths of them seen only once. Sequencing used PBMCs or T cells enriched from blood (not recorded which). Receptor source: a middle-aged man who had recovered from COVID-19.

This sequence joins TRBV9 and TRBJ2-1; 8 bases match TRBD2. Trimming took 0 bases from V and 0 from J; bases not matched to a gene: 17. CDR1 SGDLS and CDR2 YYNGEE come from the germline V gene. The CDR3 contains 21 residues. The CDR3 reads CASSVAPGGTRFLSSYNEQFF. In DNA, the CDR3 is TGTGCCAGCAGCGTAGCCCCCGGGGGGACTAGGTTCCTGAGCTCCTACAATGAGCAGTTCTTC.

The rearrangement joins TRBV30 to TRBJ1-2, with D hard to call. The CDR3 length is 13 residues. Germline CDR1 GTSNPN, CDR2 SVGIG (reference sequence). Trimming pared 2 bases from V and 0 bases from J, leaving 7 bases between. The CDR3: CAWSPTANYGYTF. The CDR3 bases are TGTGCCTGGAGTCCTACAGCTAACTATGGCTACACCTTC.

This rearrangement joins TRBV9 to TRBJ1-6; 7 bases line up with TRBD1. The ends lost 3 bases at V and 10 bases at J; junction bases unmatched: 7. From germline, CDR1 is SGDLS and CDR2 YYNGEE. This CDR3 has 14 residues. This CDR3 is CASSEQQGRSPLHF. CDR3 coding DNA: TGTGCCAGCAGCGAGCAACAGGGGCGGTCACCCCTCCACTTT.

This clone was seen a single time. This rearrangement joins TRBV10-3 to TRBJ1-1; TRBD1 is a possible D gene (5 bases). The CDR3 loop spans 14 amino acids. CDR1 is ENHRY and CDR2 is SYGVKD in the germline V gene. The V end was cut by 3 bases, the J end by 6 bases, with 14 bases between. In nucleotides, the CDR3 is TGTGCCATCAGTGACGGGGGGGAGTACGCTGAAGCTTTCTTT. Translation gives CAISDGGEYAEAFF.

DNA of the CDR3: TGTGCCAGCAGCTTAGTGGGACAGGGAACTGAAGCTTTCTTT. Protein product: CASSLVGQGTEAFF. The chain links TRBV11-2 to TRBJ1-1; 9 nucleotides align to TRBD1. The length of the CDR3 is 14 residues. Germline CDR1 SGHAT, CDR2 FQNNGV. J was trimmed by 5 bases and V by 1 base; bases with no gene match: 2.

The V call is TRBV28, the J call TRBJ1-2; D ambiguous. CDR1 is MDHEN and CDR2 is SYDVKM in the germline V gene. V was shortened by 5 bases and J by 8 bases, with 9 bases between the two germline ends. The CDR3 covers 11 residues. CDR3: CASSNPGGYTF. Written as DNA, the CDR3 is TGTGCCAGCAGTAACCCGGGGGGCTACACCTTC.

The chain has TRBV5-1 and TRBJ1-1, with D possibly being TRBD1 (5 bases). V gave up 3 bases and J gave up 4 bases, with 13 bases separating them. From germline, CDR1 is SGHRS and CDR2 YFSETQ. The CDR3 loop spans 14 amino acids. DNA for the CDR3: TGCGCCAGCAGCTGGGGACGGAGGGGCACTGAAGCTTTCTTT. Its protein is CASSWGRRGTEAFF.

The chain links TRBV28 to TRBJ1-4; D unclear. V gave up 5 bases and J gave up 8 bases, with 12 bases separating them. Looked up from germline, CDR1 is MDHEN and CDR2 is SYDVKM. This CDR3 region has 13 residues. For the CDR3, the DNA is TGTGCCAGCAGTCCCTCGGTGAGGGAAAAACTGTTTTTT. Translated: CASSPSVREKLFF.

The chain combines TRBV4-3 with TRBJ1-5; D not certain. The CDR3 spans 15 residues. Trimming cost V 0 bases and J 7 bases, with 13 bases left between them. Germline assignment: CDR1 LGHNA and CDR2 YSLEER. The CDR3 DNA sequence: TGCGCCAGCAGCCAAGATCTTACCTGGGCCCAGCCCCAGCATTTT. As protein: CASSQDLTWAQPQHF.

The chain joins TRBV6-5 to TRBJ2-5; maybe TRBD1 (6 bases). The CDR3 is 13 amino acids. The ends were cut back, 5 bases at V and 1 base at J, with 8 bases in the middle. Looked up from germline, CDR1 is MNHEY and CDR2 is SVGAGI. CDR3 DNA sequence: TGTGCCAGCAGTAGACAGGCCCAAGAGACCCAGTACTTC. This codes for CASSRQAQETQYF.

Written as DNA, the CDR3 is TGCAGCGTCTCTACTGCGGGTGGCTCCTACAATGAGCAGTTCTTC. Amino acid sequence: CSVSTAGGSYNEQFF. The chain combines TRBV29-1 with TRBJ2-1; weak D call: TRBD2 (5 bases). The V end was cut by 6 bases, the J end by 0 bases, with 15 bases between. This CDR3 has 15 residues. Germline-derived CDR1 and CDR2 are SQVTM and ANQGSEA.

The J gene is TRBJ1-2, the V gene TRBV28; D perhaps matches TRBD1 (6 bases). The CDR3 has 13 amino acids. Germline CDR1 is MDHEN and CDR2 is SYDVKM. V was shortened by 3 bases and J by 6 bases, with 11 bases between the two germline ends. The CDR3 is CASSLGRGNGYTF. CDR3 coding DNA: TGTGCCAGCAGTTTGGGCAGGGGAAATGGCTACACCTTC.

V and J are TRBV3-1 (or the pseudogene TRBV3-2) and TRBJ2-1, with D perhaps TRBD2 (6 bases). Germline V gives CDR1 LGHDT, CDR2 YNNKEL (reference sequence). The CDR3 spans 13 residues. V was clipped by 3 bases and J by 3 bases, with 6 bases between them. The CDR3 DNA sequence: TGTGCCAGCAGCCAGGGACTCTACAATGAGCAGTTCTTC. It translates to CASSQGLYNEQFF.

A single count supports this clone. The rearrangement joins TRBV27 to TRBJ2-1, with TRBD2 as a possible D gene (6 bases). Per germline, CDR1 MNHEY and CDR2 SMNVEV (reference sequence). The CDR3 contains 14 residues. V shed 6 bases and J shed 7 bases, with 16 bases lying between them. The CDR3 DNA follows: TGTGCCAGCAGCCTCTCTCGTGGAGGGAATGAGCAGTTCTTC. It codes for CASSLSRGGNEQFF.

The rearrangement uses TRBV6-2 or TRBV6-3 and TRBJ1-5; no firm D call. CDR1 and CDR2 from the germline V gene are MNHEY and SVGEGT. The germline V and J ends were trimmed by 5 bases and 7 bases, with 15 bases remaining between them. This CDR3 region has 14 residues. CDR3 nucleotide sequence: TGTGCCAGCAGTGAGACCGTCCAGACACAGCCCCAGCATTTT. It specifies CASSETVQTQPQHF.

This chain connects TRBV5-1 to TRBJ1-1; 9 bases are shared with TRBD1. This CDR3 is built from 16 residues. The V gene end was trimmed by 3 bases and the J gene end by 1 base; junction bases not matched to a gene: 7. Germline lookup yields CDR1 SGHRS and CDR2 YFSETQ. Here the CDR3 reads CASSWGDRVANTEAFF. The DNA for the CDR3 is TGCGCCAGCAGCTGGGGGGACAGGGTCGCGAACACTGAAGCTTTCTTT.

The genes are TRBV5-1 and TRBJ2-2; D possibly corresponds to TRBD2 (6 bases). The germline CDR1 and CDR2 sequences are SGHRS and YFSETQ. V was clipped by 4 bases and J by 5 bases, with 12 bases between them. There are 14 residues in the CDR3. The CDR3 spells CASSGGSRTGELFF. CDR3 sequence (DNA): TGCGCCAGCAGCGGGGGGTCAAGGACCGGGGAGCTGTTTTTT.

The gene calls are TRBV6-5 and TRBJ1-2; perhaps TRBD1 as D (6 bases). V shed 6 bases and J shed 8 bases, with 19 bases lying between them. Germline-derived CDR1 and CDR2 are MNHEY and SVGAGI. The CDR3 has 14 residues. The CDR3 here is CASRGIDRHFGYTF. The CDR3 nucleotides are TGTGCCAGCAGGGGGATCGACAGGCACTTCGGCTACACCTTC.

The V gene is TRBV4-1, the J gene TRBJ1-2, with 7 bases aligning to TRBD1. The CDR3 totals 17 residues. V gave up 1 base and J gave up 8 bases; unmatched junction bases: 16. Germline assignment: CDR1 MGHRA and CDR2 YSYEKL. The CDR3 loop reads CASSQASIDRGRKGYTF. The CDR3 nucleotides read TGCGCCAGCAGCCAAGCTTCTATCGATAGGGGGCGTAAGGGCTACACCTTC.

J is TRBJ1-1 and V is TRBV9; 9 bases align to TRBD1. Germline CDR1 reads SGDLS; CDR2 reads YYNGEE. After removal of 0 bases from V and 4 bases from J, the junction contained 10 bases not matched to a gene. The CDR3 is made up of 17 amino acids. The CDR3 here is CASSVGGTGPSATEAFF. CDR3 nucleotides: TGTGCCAGCAGCGTAGGGGGGACAGGGCCTTCCGCCACTGAAGCTTTCTTT.

This chain uses TRBV7-2 with TRBJ2-5, with D unresolved. Trimming left V 0 bases short and J 2 bases short, with 7 bases between. Germline CDR1 reads SGHTA; CDR2 reads FQGNSA. The CDR3 totals 14 residues. The CDR3 coding sequence is TGTGCCAGCAGCTTAGCGGGCCGTCAAGAGACCCAGTACTTC. Translated, it gives CASSLAGRQETQYF.

This chain connects TRBV11-2 to TRBJ1-2, with 7 bases identical to TRBD1. The CDR3 has 15 residues. V gave up 1 base and J gave up 4 bases; unmatched junction bases: 6. Germline-derived CDR1 and CDR2 are SGHAT and FQNNGV. This CDR3 is CASSLGGQTIYGYTF. The CDR3 region has the DNA TGTGCCAGCAGCTTAGGGGGACAGACAATCTATGGCTACACCTTC. Variable domain in full (rest from reference TRBV11-2 and TRBJ1-2): EAGVAQSPRYKIIEKRQSVAFWCNPISGHATLYWYQQILGQGPKLLIQFQNNGVVDDSQLPKDRFSAERLKGVDSTLKIQPAKLEDSAVYLCASSLGGQTIYGYTFGSGTRLTVV.